This T cell receptor (beta chain) originates from a study of long-term antiretroviral therapy in people with HIV. Study outcomes and limitations: Pre-ART clonal expansions dominated every time point's repertoire.

Running of the v3.0 immunoSEQ assay took place at survey level. Sequencing was directed toward about 40,000-55,000 T-cell genomes in each sample. Clones were sequenced by immunoSEQ multiplex PCR, and TCRdb holds only the in-frame ones, with some missing. The profile shows tens of thousands of clones, roughly 90% of them singletons. About this clone itself: Its target is not known.

CDR3 length: 13 residues. V was pared by 2 bases and J by 5 bases, with 7 bases between. Germline V gene sequence: CDR1 MDHEN, CDR2 SYDVKM. Every single participant having HIV got treatment inside the United States. The source is a woman younger than 35 with HIV. The chain couples TRBV28 to TRBJ1-5; no clear D gene. The material sequenced was unsorted PBMCs, taken 1.8 years after starting antiretroviral therapy. The CDR3 DNA is TGTGCCAGCAGTTTAAGTCGAGATCAGCCCCAGCATTTT. Amino acid sequence: CASSLSRDQPQHF.